The following is a T cell receptor (beta chain) sequence with its context. As originally analysed: Amplification of reference gene primers provided the estimated nucleated cell counts. Measured with immunoSEQ multiplex PCR; TCRdb has only the in-frame clones, and not every one. The V and J calls and clone size come from that table; D and trimming were worked out from the DNA. The sample yields 200,000 to 250,000 clones, around 90% seen once. This specimen belongs to a study of blood T cell repertoires in COVID-19. Across the study: The study drew acute and convalescent COVID-19 samples from the United States, Italy and Spain. PBMCs, B-cell-depleted T cells, or T cells provided the cDNA or gDNA that made up the material.

The CDR3 is made up of 13 amino acids. CDR1 and CDR2 (germline): SGHRS, YFSETQ. Trimming cost V 2 bases and J 5 bases, with 10 bases left between them. Specimen: peripheral blood. The V and J genes are TRBV5-1 and TRBJ2-5, with a tentative D call TRBD2 (5 bases). The clonotype was recovered from a man between 60 and 75 years old who had recovered from COVID-19. The CDR3 here is CASSFEGRETQYF. DNA for the CDR3: TGCGCCAGCAGCTTTGAGGGTCGTGAGACCCAGTACTTC. Complete variable domain (other parts from reference TRBV5-1 and TRBJ2-5): KAGVTQTPRYLIKTRGQQVTLSCSPISGHRSVSWYQQTPGQGLQFLFEYFSETQRNKGNFPGRFSGRQFSNSRSEMNVSTLELGDSALYLCASSFEGRETQYFGPGTRLLVL.